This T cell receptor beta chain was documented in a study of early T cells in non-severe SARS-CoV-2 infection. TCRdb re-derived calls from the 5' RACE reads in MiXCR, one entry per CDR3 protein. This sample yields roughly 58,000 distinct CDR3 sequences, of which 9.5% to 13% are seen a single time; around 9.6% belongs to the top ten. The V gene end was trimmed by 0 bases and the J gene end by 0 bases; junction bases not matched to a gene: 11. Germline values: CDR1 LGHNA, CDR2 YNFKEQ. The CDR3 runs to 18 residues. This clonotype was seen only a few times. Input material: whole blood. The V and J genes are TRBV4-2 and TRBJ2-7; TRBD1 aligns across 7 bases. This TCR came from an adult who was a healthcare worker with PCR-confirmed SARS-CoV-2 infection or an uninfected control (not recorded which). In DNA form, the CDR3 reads TGTGCCAGCAGCCAAGAACAACACGGGACAGCGATCTCCTACGAGCAGTACTTC. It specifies CASSQEQHGTAISYEQYF.